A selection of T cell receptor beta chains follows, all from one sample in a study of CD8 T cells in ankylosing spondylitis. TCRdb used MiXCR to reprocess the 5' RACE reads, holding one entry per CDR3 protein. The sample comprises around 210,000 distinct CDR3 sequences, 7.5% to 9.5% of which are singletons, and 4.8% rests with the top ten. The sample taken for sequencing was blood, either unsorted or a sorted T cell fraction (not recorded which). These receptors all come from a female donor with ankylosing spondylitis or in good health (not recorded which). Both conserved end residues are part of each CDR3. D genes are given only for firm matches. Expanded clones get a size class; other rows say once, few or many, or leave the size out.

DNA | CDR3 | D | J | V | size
TGTGCCAGCAGTTTGGAGGGTACGAACACCGGGGAGCTGTTTTTT | CASSLEGTNTGELFF | . | TRBJ2-2 | TRBV12-3/TRBV12-4 | many
TGTGCCACCAGTGACACCGGGACAGGGGCCCACGAGCAGTACTTC | CATSDTGTGAHEQYF | TRBD1 | TRBJ2-7 | TRBV24-1 | few
TGTGCCAGCAGCCCTAAGGGACAAGCTGTTGGGGCCAACGTCCTGACTTTC | CASSPKGQAVGANVLTF | . | TRBJ2-6 | TRBV7-9 | few
TGTGCCAGCAGCTTAGAGACGGCTTACACTGAAGCTTTCTTT | CASSLETAYTEAFF | . | TRBJ1-1 | TRBV7-2 | few
TGTGCCAGCAGCTTAGGTGTTAGCGGAATGAACACCGGGGAGCTGTTTTTT | CASSLGVSGMNTGELFF | . | TRBJ2-2 | TRBV7-9 | many
TGCAGTGCTAGAGAGGGGACAGCCTACTCCTACGAGCAGTACTTC | CSAREGTAYSYEQYF | TRBD1 | TRBJ2-7 | TRBV20-1 | .
TGTGCCAGCAGGGACAGCCCATACAATGAGCAGTTCTTC | CASRDSPYNEQFF | . | TRBJ2-1 | TRBV27 | many
TGTGCCAGCAGACAGGGGGTTTGGAACACTGAAGCTTTCTTT | CASRQGVWNTEAFF | TRBD1 | TRBJ1-1 | TRBV5-5 | many
TGTGCCAGCAGCTTAGTTCAGGGTTCCTACAATGAGCAGTTCTTC | CASSLVQGSYNEQFF | . | TRBJ2-1 | TRBV11-2 | .
TGCGCCAGCAGCCGATACTACAGGGGCCAGGGGGATGAGCAGTTCTTC | CASSRYYRGQGDEQFF | TRBD1 | TRBJ2-1 | TRBV4-1 | many
TGTGCCACACTAGACAGGGGTAAGAAGAATGAGCAGTTCTTC | CATLDRGKKNEQFF | TRBD1 | TRBJ2-1 | TRBV19 | .
TGTGCCAGCAGCTTAGCCGGGAGCAGGTACGATGAGCAGTTCTTC | CASSLAGSRYDEQFF | . | TRBJ2-1 | TRBV11-2 | .
TGTGCCAGCAGTTCCAGGACTAGCGGGGGTGACAATGAGCAGTTCTTC | CASSSRTSGGDNEQFF | TRBD2 | TRBJ2-1 | TRBV2 | many
TGTGCCAGCAGCTTGGGGGACCGGCAGGGCTACACCATATATTTT | CASSLGDRQGYTIYF | . | TRBJ1-3 | TRBV7-2 | .
TGTGCCAGCAGCTCACTCAATGAGGATGAGCAGTTCTTC | CASSSLNEDEQFF | . | TRBJ2-1 | TRBV7-2 | many
TGTGCCATCGGGGACAGGGGGCGGAACACCGGGGAGCTGTTTTTT | CAIGDRGRNTGELFF | TRBD1 | TRBJ2-2 | TRBV10-3 | many
TGCAGTGCTCAGGGGGGGGGCCAAACCCTCTATGGCTACACCTTC | CSAQGGGQTLYGYTF | TRBD1 | TRBJ1-2 | TRBV20-1 | many
TGCAGTGCCAAGGACGGGGGACGGAACACTGAAGCTTTCTTT | CSAKDGGRNTEAFF | . | TRBJ1-1 | TRBV20-1 | many
TGCGCCAGCAGCTTGCCCGCGGGCGGAAGGTACAATGAGCAGTTCTTC | CASSLPAGGRYNEQFF | . | TRBJ2-1 | TRBV5-1 | many
TGTGCCAGCAGTTTGGGACTAGCGGTCACCGGGGAGCTGTTTTTT | CASSLGLAVTGELFF | TRBD2 | TRBJ2-2 | TRBV12-3/TRBV12-4 | few
TGTGCCAGCAGTACCGGGACTAGCGGGATAAAGCAGTACTTC | CASSTGTSGIKQYF | TRBD2 | TRBJ2-7 | TRBV12-3/TRBV12-4 | .
TGCAGTGCCCGAGGGGGACCCTCTGGAAACACCATATATTTT | CSARGGPSGNTIYF | . | TRBJ1-3 | TRBV20-1 | .
TGCAGTGCTAGACCCGACAGAAATCAGCCCCAGCATTTT | CSARPDRNQPQHF | . | TRBJ1-5 | TRBV20-1 | many
TGTGCCAGCAGGTATAGACAGGGCCGAACTGAGCAGTTCTTC | CASRYRQGRTEQFF | TRBD1 | TRBJ2-1 | TRBV6-5 | many
TGTGCCAGCAGGGGGACAGGGGGGTCCTACGAGCAGTACTTC | CASRGTGGSYEQYF | TRBD1 | TRBJ2-7 | TRBV28 | many
TGCAGTGCCCGGAGACAGGGATTAAAGAACTATGGCTACACCTTC | CSARRQGLKNYGYTF | TRBD1 | TRBJ1-2 | TRBV20-1 | many
TGTGCCACCTCAGGGGAGGATGAAAAACTGTTTTTT | CATSGEDEKLFF | . | TRBJ1-4 | TRBV10-3 | many
TGTGCCTGGAGCCCCACAGACAGGTATAGCAATCAGCCCCAGCATTTT | CAWSPTDRYSNQPQHF | . | TRBJ1-5 | TRBV30 | many
TGTGCCAGCAGTCAACTCGGTGGGAAGGCTGGAAACACCATATATTTT | CASSQLGGKAGNTIYF | . | TRBJ1-3 | TRBV7-9 | .
TGCGCCAGCAGCTTACGAGCGGGAGGCGACGATGAGCAGTTCTTC | CASSLRAGGDDEQFF | TRBD2 | TRBJ2-1 | TRBV5-1 | many
TGTGCCATCTTTATGGAGGGGCCGGCCAGCTATGGCTACACCTTC | CAIFMEGPASYGYTF | . | TRBJ1-2 | TRBV10-3 | many
TGTGCCAGCAGTTTAGTCGGGGGGGGTTCCCCCCAGCATTTT | CASSLVGGGSPQHF | . | TRBJ1-5 | TRBV12-3/TRBV12-4 | many
TGCAGTGCTGTGACTAGCGGCCGAGGGTACAATGAGCAGTTCTTC | CSAVTSGRGYNEQFF | TRBD2 | TRBJ2-1 | TRBV20-1 | many
TGTGCCAGCAGCACGGGGGGGAGGGTCTCCTACGAGCAGTACTTC | CASSTGGRVSYEQYF | TRBD2 | TRBJ2-7 | TRBV7-2 | .
TGTGCCAGCAGTTCCAGCAAAATCCTGACAGGGCTTAATCAGCCCCAGCATTTT | CASSSSKILTGLNQPQHF | TRBD1 | TRBJ1-5 | TRBV6-2/TRBV6-3 | many
TGTGCCATCAGCCTCTCGGGGGGCTACAATGAGCAGTTCTTC | CAISLSGGYNEQFF | TRBD2 | TRBJ2-1 | TRBV10-3 | many
TGTGCCAGCAGCTTAGCAAGGACTAGCGGATCTTACGAGCAGTACTTC | CASSLARTSGSYEQYF | TRBD2 | TRBJ2-7 | TRBV11-2 | .
TGCAGTGCCCTTTATACAAGATACGAGCAGTACTTC | CSALYTRYEQYF | . | TRBJ2-7 | TRBV20-1 | .
TGCGCCAGCAGCCAAGATGGGCGGGAGCGGCAAGAGACCCAGTACTTC | CASSQDGRERQETQYF | TRBD2 | TRBJ2-5 | TRBV4-1 | few
TGCGCCAGCAGCCCCCAGACAGGGGGTCACTCTATGTTTTTT | CASSPQTGGHSMFF | TRBD1 | TRBJ2-2 | TRBV5-1 | many
TGTGCCAGCAGCACCTGGGGGCGCGGGTACAATGAGCAGTTCTTC | CASSTWGRGYNEQFF | . | TRBJ2-1 | TRBV28 | many